A single sample is the source of the 9 T cell receptor beta chains below, sequenced in a study of graft-versus-host responses after intestinal transplantation. Their recognized antigens are unknown. Clones were sequenced by immunoSEQ multiplex PCR, and TCRdb holds only the in-frame ones, with some missing. The repertoire holds tens of thousands of clones, with approximately 78% as singletons. Sample: unstimulated CD8+ T cells sorted from spleen or lymph node cells, taken before transplant. The receptor source for this set is a human donor who was the organ donor for an intestinal transplant.

The chain uses TRBV7-9 and TRBJ2-1; D unresolved. This CDR3 comprises 15 residues. The V and J ends lost 3 bases and 2 bases respectively, with 11 bases between them. CDR1 SEHNR and CDR2 FQNEAQ come from the germline V gene (reference sequence). As DNA, the CDR3 is TGTGCCAGCAGCTTTGGCGAGTATCCCTACAATGAGCAGTTCTTC. The encoded protein is CASSFGEYPYNEQFF.

The CDR3 DNA reads TGTGCCAGCAGCCCAGGACTAGCGGGGGGGCCAGGATATACAGATACGCAGTATTTT. As protein: CASSPGLAGGPGYTDTQYF. The chain is built from TRBV7-9 and TRBJ2-3, with TRBD2 identical over 15 bases. The CDR3 contains 19 residues. Germline CDR1 is SEHNR and CDR2 is FQNEAQ (reference sequence). V lost 5 bases to trimming and J lost 3 bases; unmatched junction nucleotides: 12.

The gene calls are TRBV12-2 and TRBJ2-7. TRBV12-2 is flagged as a pseudogene. The CDR3 is 15 residues long. CDR3 amino acids: CASRPRTGASYEQYF. CDR3 nucleotide sequence: TGTGCAAGTCGCCCCCGAACGGGGGCTTCCTACGAGCAGTACTTC.

The chain carries TRBV13 and TRBJ1-4; TRBD1 is a possible D gene (5 bases). The CDR3 sequence is 15 residues long. With 5 bases removed from V and 12 bases from J, the gap between germline ends came to 22 bases. CDR1 is PRHDT and CDR2 is FYEKMQ in the germline V gene (reference sequence). The CDR3 here is CASSPREGRNGELFF. CDR3 nucleotide sequence: TGTGCCAGCAGCCCCCGTGAGGGGCGCAACGGGGAACTGTTTTTT.

This chain connects TRBV27 to TRBJ2-3; 7 bases map to TRBD1. V dropped 2 bases and J dropped 4; count of bases not matched to a gene: 3. This CDR3 contains 14 residues. Germline CDR1 and CDR2: MNHEY and SMNVEV (reference sequence). CDR3 nucleotide sequence: TGTGCCAGCAGTTTAGGGCAGGGGGCAGATACGCAGTATTTT. The encoded protein is CASSLGQGADTQYF.

This chain uses TRBV9 with TRBJ1-2; no definite D call. This CDR3 has 12 residues. The V and J ends lost 1 base and 5 bases respectively, with 6 bases between them. Germline loops: CDR1 SGDLS, CDR2 YYNGEE. CDR3 amino acids: CASSVFPYGYTF. Here the CDR3 DNA reads TGTGCCAGCAGCGTATTCCCGTATGGCTACACCTTC. The full variable domain, its missing parts supplied by reference TRBV9 and TRBJ1-2, is DSGVTQTPKHLITATGQRVTLRCSPRSGDLSVYWYQQSLDQGLQFLIQYYNGEERAKGNILERFSAQQFPDLHSELNLSSLELGDSALYFCASSVFPYGYTFGSGTRLTVV.

This sequence joins TRBV29-1 and TRBJ2-1; D call uncertain. Germline CDR1 reads SQVTM; CDR2 reads ANQGSEA. The CDR3 is 11 amino acids. CDR3 amino acids: CSFGYYNEQFF. The CDR3, as DNA: TGCAGTTTCGGTTACTACAATGAGCAGTTCTTC.

The rearrangement uses TRBV7-9 and TRBJ2-2, with D unresolved. Germline-derived CDR1 and CDR2 are SEHNR and FQNEAQ (reference sequence). V dropped 1 base and J dropped 0 bases, with 6 bases sitting between them. The length of the CDR3 is 15 residues. This CDR3 reads CASSLGTANTGELFF. The CDR3 nucleotides read TGTGCCAGCAGCTTAGGGACCGCGAACACCGGGGAGCTGTTTTTT.

J is TRBJ1-6 and V is TRBV4-3, with D unclear. The V end was cut by 2 bases, the J end by 3 bases, with 5 bases between. Germline V CDR1 and CDR2: LGHNA, YSLEER. The length of the CDR3 is 14 residues. This CDR3 is CASSQSGYNSPLHF. In DNA form, the CDR3 reads TGCGCCAGCAGCCAAAGTGGCTATAATTCACCCCTCCACTTT.